The 18 T cell receptor beta chains reported below all come from one sample, sequenced in a study of cytomegalovirus exposure and HLA in healthy donors (dated by TCRdb to about 2017). The receptor library was made with the immunoSEQ multiplex PCR assay. A mixture of 60 forward primers for TCR Vbeta segments and 13 reverse primers for TCR Jbeta segments was used in the multiplex PCR. As stored in TCRdb, this immuneACCESS dataset retains in-frame rearrangements with V and J assigned. A fraction of the clones does not appear; measured against another copy, unresolved V genes explain less than half of the discrepancy, and the remainder lacks a known reason. The sample profile shows approximately 100,000 clones; about 70% of them were found once. The top ten clones comprise 2% to 2.5% of the sample. Material: PBMCs. The origin of the receptors is a human donor in good health.

This clone was counted between two and nine times. The chain recombines TRBV4-3 with TRBJ2-5, with a tentative D call TRBD1 (6 bases). This CDR3 spans 15 amino acids. CDR1 and CDR2 (germline): LGHNA, YSLEER. The V end was cut by 4 bases, the J end by 3 bases, with 15 bases between. The CDR3 nucleotides read TGCGCCAGCAGCCCCAGCCAGGGGTGGGAAGAGACCCAGTACTTC. Encoded protein: CASSPSQGWEETQYF.

The rearrangement uses TRBV5-1 and TRBJ2-4, with D perhaps TRBD2 (5 bases). Trimming stripped 0 bases from V and 12 bases from J, with 13 bases between. This CDR3 comprises 13 residues. Germline V CDR1 and CDR2: SGHRS, YFSETQ. CDR3 amino acids: CASSLGLRAAQYF. CDR3 bases: TGCGCCAGCAGCTTGGGACTGAGGGCCGCTCAGTACTTC.

This clone was recorded a few times. The chain couples TRBV5-6 to TRBJ1-1; D gene ambiguous. V was pared by 1 base and J by 4 bases, with 14 bases between. The CDR3 spans 15 residues. Germline V gene lookup returns CDR1 SGHDT and CDR2 YYEEEE. The CDR3 protein is CASSLNPAVSTEAFF. CDR3 coding DNA: TGTGCCAGCAGCTTGAACCCAGCGGTAAGCACTGAAGCTTTCTTT.

V gene TRBV6-5 combines with J gene TRBJ1-1; 7 nucleotides line up with TRBD1. Per germline, CDR1 MNHEY and CDR2 SVGAGI. V shed 5 bases and J 4 bases; nucleotides not matched to a gene: 4. CDR3 length: 13 residues. CDR3 amino acids: CASSLTGATEAFF. CDR3 DNA: TGTGCCAGCAGTCTTACAGGGGCCACTGAAGCTTTCTTT.

V usage is TRBV9 and J usage is TRBJ2-2; TRBD2 matches 7 bases. CDR3 length: 15 amino acids. Germline CDR1 SGDLS, CDR2 YYNGEE. The V gene end was trimmed by 9 bases and the J gene end by 8 bases; junction bases not matched to a gene: 16. The CDR3 region is CATHPNAGVPGELFF. CDR3 coding DNA: TGTGCCACTCACCCCAACGCGGGGGTACCGGGGGAGCTGTTTTTT.

This clone was seen a handful of times. The chain has TRBV27 and TRBJ1-5, with 10 bases aligning to TRBD1. This CDR3 spans 17 amino acids. Losses at the gene ends were 6 bases for V and 1 base for J; bases not matched to a gene: 9. Germline CDR1 reads MNHEY; CDR2 reads SMNVEV (reference sequence). CDR3 coding DNA: TGTGCCAGCAGCCCCTCCCCGGGACAGGGGAGCAATCAGCCCCAGCATTTT. It specifies CASSPSPGQGSNQPQHF.

This clone showed up just once. This chain connects TRBV9 to TRBJ2-1; the match to TRBD2 covers 12 bases. The junction had 2 bases not matched to a gene; V was cut back by 0 bases and J by 4 bases. The CDR3 is 16 amino acids. Germline CDR1 is SGDLS and CDR2 is YYNGEE. The CDR3 sequence: CASSVATSGSYNEQFF. The CDR3 DNA reads TGTGCCAGCAGCGTAGCGACTAGCGGGAGTTACAATGAGCAGTTCTTC.

The J gene is TRBJ1-6, the V gene TRBV19, with 8 bases fitting TRBD1. V lost 5 bases, J lost 9 bases, and 6 bases stayed unmatched. CDR3 length: 14 residues. Germline CDR1 LNHDA, CDR2 SQIVND (reference sequence). The CDR3, as DNA: TGTGCCAGTAGTCAACAGGGGGACAGTTCACCCCTCCACTTT. It specifies CASSQQGDSSPLHF.

The gene calls are TRBV7-8 and TRBJ2-1; 12 nucleotides match TRBD2. Trimming at V came to 5 bases and at J to 5 bases, leaving 10 bases not matched to a gene. Germline CDR1 and CDR2: SGHVS and FQNEAQ. The CDR3 has 17 residues. Here the CDR3 DNA reads TGTGCCAGCAGCCTGGCGCCTCGACTAGCGGGAGACAATGAGCAGTTCTTC. This codes for CASSLAPRLAGDNEQFF.

The count of this clone is one. J is TRBJ2-1 and V is TRBV19; perhaps TRBD1 as D (6 bases). Germline CDR1 LNHDA, CDR2 SQIVND (reference sequence). The CDR3 covers 14 residues. Trimming left V 3 bases short and J 4 bases short, with 10 bases between. The CDR3: CASSMWDTYNEQFF. Written as DNA, the CDR3 is TGTGCCAGTAGTATGTGGGACACTTACAATGAGCAGTTCTTC.

The chain uses TRBV28 and TRBJ1-2; D unclear. Germline lookup yields CDR1 MDHEN and CDR2 SYDVKM. V lost 5 bases to trimming and J lost 2 bases, with 12 bases between them. CDR3 length: 14 amino acids. The CDR3 nucleotides are TGTGCCAGCAGTGCGCACGGGATAAACTATGGCTACACCTTC. This codes for CASSAHGINYGYTF.

CDR3 bases: TGTGCCAGCAGCCCAACCCGGGACACCTCCTACGAGCAGTACTTC. This codes for CASSPTRDTSYEQYF. The rearrangement joins TRBV11-2 to TRBJ2-7; a weak D match, TRBD1 (6 bases). CDR3 length: 15 amino acids. Looked up from germline, CDR1 is SGHAT and CDR2 is FQNNGV. V shed 5 bases and J shed 0 bases, with 14 bases lying between them.

This clone appeared a single time. Compared with germline, one end of the junction differs, possibly owing to a read error. The chain uses TRBV7-7 and TRBJ2-7; TRBD2 agrees at 11 bases. Germline CDR1 SSHAT, CDR2 FNYEAQ (reference sequence). CDR3 length: 17 amino acids. The CDR3 sequence is CASSPRTSGYPTYEQYF. The CDR3 region has the DNA TGTGCTAGCAGCCCAAGGACTAGCGGGTACCCCACCTACGAGCAGTACTTC.

CDR3 region: CASSFTGGFRDTEAFF. CDR3 nucleotides: TGTGCCAGCAGCTTTACAGGGGGCTTTCGAGACACTGAAGCTTTCTTT. This chain uses TRBV5-6 with TRBJ1-1, with 9 bases identical to TRBD1. The junction had 8 bases not matched to a gene; V was cut back by 2 bases and J by 3 bases. This CDR3 is built from 16 residues. CDR1 and CDR2 (germline): SGHDT, YYEEEE.

The rearrangement links TRBV5-1 to TRBJ1-1; D unclear. The CDR3 runs to 15 residues. CDR1 is SGHRS and CDR2 is YFSETQ in the germline V gene. Trimming shortened V by 7 bases and J by 5 bases, and 21 bases separated the two germline ends. This CDR3 is CASSYRDPGRTEAFF. As DNA, the CDR3 is TGCGCCAGCTCATACCGAGACCCGGGGAGGACTGAAGCTTTCTTT.

Worth noting for this clone: At one boundary the junction diverges from the germline segment, which might be a read error. The chain carries TRBV5-6 and TRBJ2-1; 13 bases map to TRBD2. This CDR3 region has 19 residues. Germline lookup yields CDR1 SGHDT and CDR2 YYEEEE. This chain's CDR3 is CASRPATSGRPPRYNEQLF. The CDR3, as DNA: TGTGCCAGCAGGCCTGCGACTAGCGGGAGGCCTCCCCGCTACAATGAGCAGCTCTTC.

This clone showed up just a few times. The chain uses TRBV5-5 and TRBJ1-2; D unclear. Germline assignment: CDR1 SGHKS and CDR2 YYEKEE (reference sequence). V was cut by 1 base and J by 3 bases, with 7 bases left in between. The CDR3 covers 13 residues. The CDR3 protein is CASSLSDYYGYTF. The CDR3 DNA sequence: TGTGCCAGCAGCTTGTCCGACTACTATGGCTACACCTTC.

The V and J genes are TRBV11-2 and TRBJ2-3; the D gene is possibly TRBD2 (6 bases). This CDR3 has 15 residues. The ends were cut back, 5 bases at V and 0 bases at J, with 12 bases in the middle. Germline-derived CDR1 and CDR2 are SGHAT and FQNNGV. The CDR3 DNA is TGTGCCAGCAGCCCCGTCGGGACTAGCACAGATACGCAGTATTTT. Residues: CASSPVGTSTDTQYF.